These 12 T cell receptor beta chains originate from one sample sequenced in a study of T cell repertoires in cytomegalovirus infection. TCRdb reanalysed the reads using MiXCR and keeps one entry per CDR3 protein. The data show a few hundred thousand distinct CDR3 sequences, just under 35% seen once. For these TCRs, the target antigens are not known. Sequencing was performed on cultured PBMCs, taken from culture after CMV antigen stimulation. Receptor source: a human donor in good health (CMV status not recorded). Some clones in this sample may be carry-over from other donors' samples.

This clonotype was picked up a small number of times. The chain has TRBV9 and TRBJ2-2, with TRBD2 identical over 8 bases. The CDR3 runs 16 residues. Per germline, CDR1 SGDLS and CDR2 YYNGEE. J was trimmed by 6 bases and V by 0 bases; bases with no gene match: 7. CDR3 DNA: TGTGCCAGCAGCGTAGCGGTCGGGAGGGCGGCCGGGGAGCTGTTTTTT. Translating it yields CASSVAVGRAAGELFF.

The chain employs TRBV7-2 and TRBJ2-5; no clear D gene. Trimming took off 1 base at V and 6 bases at J, with 12 bases between the two ends. Germline assignment: CDR1 SGHTA and CDR2 FQGNSA. The CDR3 consists of 14 residues. The CDR3 is CASSLVAVGKTQYF. For the CDR3, the DNA is TGTGCCAGCAGCTTAGTGGCGGTGGGAAAGACCCAGTACTTC.

This clonotype was recorded a few times. The chain is built from TRBV6-1 and TRBJ1-1, with D perhaps TRBD1 (6 bases). Deletions cut 5 bases from V and 6 bases from J, with 16 bases between. This CDR3 is built from 14 residues. Per germline, CDR1 MNHNS and CDR2 SASEGT. The CDR3 DNA reads as TGTGCCAGCAGTCTACAGGGAGGTGGGGCTGAAGCTTTCTTT. Its protein product is CASSLQGGGAEAFF.

The count of this clonotype is one. V and J are TRBV19 and TRBJ1-2, with TRBD1 identical over 8 bases. The V gene end was trimmed by 6 bases and the J gene end by 8 bases; junction bases not matched to a gene: 8. This CDR3 has 13 residues. CDR1 LNHDA and CDR2 SQIVND come from the germline V gene (reference sequence). In DNA form, the CDR3 reads TGTGCCAGTAGCATACGGGACAGGACAGGCTACACCTTC. Its protein is CASSIRDRTGYTF. The whole variable domain, filled in from reference TRBV19 and TRBJ1-2, reads DGGITQSPKYLFRKEGQNVTLSCEQNLNHDAMYWYRQDPGQGLRLIYYSQIVNDFQKGDIAEGYSVSREKKESFPLTVTSAQKNPTAFYLCASSIRDRTGYTFGSGTRLTVV.

V is TRBV20-1 and J is TRBJ1-1; D perhaps matches TRBD1 (6 bases). This CDR3 region has 13 residues. From germline, CDR1 is DFQATT and CDR2 SNEGSKA (reference sequence). Trimming pared 1 base from V and 4 bases from J, leaving 10 bases between. The CDR3 region has the DNA TGCAGTGCTAGAGCCGGGGGCCTCACTGAAGCTTTCTTT. Protein product: CSARAGGLTEAFF.

This clonotype was recorded a few times. The chain employs TRBV6-5 and TRBJ2-7; maybe TRBD2 (5 bases). V lost 0 bases and J 3 bases, leaving 9 bases between the germline ends. CDR1 is MNHEY and CDR2 is SVGAGI in the germline V gene. This CDR3 is 14 amino acids long. The chain's CDR3 is CASSYSSEGYEQYF. The CDR3 DNA reads as TGTGCCAGCAGTTACTCTAGCGAGGGCTACGAGCAGTACTTC.

This clonotype is a singleton in its sample. The rearrangement uses TRBV7-9 and TRBJ1-4; D is unresolved. Germline CDR1 is SEHNR and CDR2 is FQNEAQ (reference sequence). CDR3 length: 14 residues. Trimming removed 7 bases from V and 8 bases from J, with 17 bases in between. The CDR3: CASISDYLQEKLFF. Here the CDR3 DNA reads TGTGCCAGCATCTCGGACTACCTCCAGGAAAAACTGTTTTTT.

The chain joins TRBV20-1 to TRBJ1-5, with D perhaps TRBD1 (5 bases). CDR1 and CDR2 from the germline V gene are DFQATT and SNEGSKA (reference sequence). Trimming left V 0 bases short and J 2 bases short, with 11 bases between. The CDR3 runs to 15 residues. The CDR3 loop is CSARDRQGGNQPQHF. CDR3 DNA sequence: TGCAGTGCTAGAGATCGGCAGGGAGGCAATCAGCCCCAGCATTTT.

The table lists this clonotype with a count of one. The chain carries TRBV6-2 or TRBV6-3 and TRBJ2-7, with TRBD2 as a possible D gene (6 bases). This CDR3 contains 11 residues. Trimming took 1 base from V and 11 from J, leaving 9 bases between them. The germline V gene encodes CDR1 MNHEY and CDR2 SVGEGT. As DNA, the CDR3 is TGTGCCAGCAGTTACTTGACTAGAAAGTACGTC. It specifies CASSYLTRKYV.

The chain has TRBV7-2 and TRBJ2-7, with D unresolved. Germline V gene lookup returns CDR1 SGHTA and CDR2 FQGNSA. This CDR3 contains 13 residues. Trimming removed 5 bases at V and 0 bases at J, with 8 bases between. CDR3 coding DNA: TGTGCCAGCAGCCCATTCAACTCCTACGAGCAGTACTTC. Protein product: CASSPFNSYEQYF.

This chain joins TRBV7-2 and TRBJ1-3; D gene ambiguous. From germline, CDR1 is SGHTA and CDR2 FQGNSA. The CDR3 covers 15 residues. V was clipped by 0 bases and J by 8 bases, with 14 bases between them. CDR3 DNA: TGTGCCAGCAGCTTAGCGCCGAACCGTAGGGACACCATATATTTT. Encoded protein: CASSLAPNRRDTIYF.

The V call is TRBV30, the J call TRBJ2-5; a possible D gene is TRBD1 (6 bases). Germline V gene data show CDR1 as GTSNPN and CDR2 as SVGIG (reference sequence). This CDR3 comprises 15 residues. V was trimmed by 2 bases and J by 5 bases, leaving 18 bases between them. The CDR3, as DNA: TGTGCCTGGAGTCCAACCTCCCTCCAGGGGGAGACCCAGTACTTC. This gives the protein CAWSPTSLQGETQYF. The full variable domain, completed using reference TRBV30 and TRBJ2-5, is SQTIHQWPATLVQPVGSPLSLECTVEGTSNPNLYWYRQAAGRGLQLLFYSVGIGQISSEVPQNLSASRPQDRQFILSSKKLLLSDSGFYLCAWSPTSLQGETQYFGPGTRLLVL.